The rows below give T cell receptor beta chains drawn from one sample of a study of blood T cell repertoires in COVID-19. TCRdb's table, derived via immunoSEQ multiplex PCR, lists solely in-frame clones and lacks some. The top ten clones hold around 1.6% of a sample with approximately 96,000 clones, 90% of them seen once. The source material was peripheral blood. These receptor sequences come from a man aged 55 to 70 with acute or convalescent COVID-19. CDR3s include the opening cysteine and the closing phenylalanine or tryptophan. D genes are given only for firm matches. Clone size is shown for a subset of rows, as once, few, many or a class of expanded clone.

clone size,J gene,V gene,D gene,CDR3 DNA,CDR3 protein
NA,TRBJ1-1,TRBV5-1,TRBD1,TGCGCCAGCAGCTCAACAGGGGGTACTGAAGCTTTCTTT,CASSSTGGTEAFF
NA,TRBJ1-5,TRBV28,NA,TGTGCCAGCAGTTTACTGCCCCCGGGAGGCAATCAGCCCCAGCATTTT,CASSLLPPGGNQPQHF
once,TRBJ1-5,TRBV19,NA,TGTGCCAGTAGTATAGGGGGCGCCCAGCCCCAGCATTTT,CASSIGGAQPQHF
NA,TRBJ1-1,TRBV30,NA,TGTGCCTGGAGTGTACCCAACAGCCTGAACACTGAAGCTTTCTTT,CAWSVPNSLNTEAFF
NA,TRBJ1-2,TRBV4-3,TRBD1,TGCGCCAGCAGCCAAGACCCGGGACAGAACTATGGCTACACCTTC,CASSQDPGQNYGYTF
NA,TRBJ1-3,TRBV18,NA,TGTGCCAGCTCACCAGGGATACAGGAGGGCTCTACTGGAAACACCATATATTTT,CASSPGIQEGSTGNTIYF
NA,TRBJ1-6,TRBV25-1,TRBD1,TGTGCCAGCAGTGGAAGGACAGGGCGACGGTCACCCCTCCACTTT,CASSGRTGRRSPLHF
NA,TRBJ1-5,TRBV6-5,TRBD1,TGTGCCAGCACCGCGGACAGGGACGGGCAGCCCCAGCATTTT,CASTADRDGQPQHF
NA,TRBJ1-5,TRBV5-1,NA,TGCGCCAGCAGCTTGGACCGAGGGCCCCAGCATTTT,CASSLDRGPQHF
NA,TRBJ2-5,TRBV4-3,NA,TGCGCCAGCAGCCCGGAGACGCGGGACCAACAAGAGACCCAGTACTTC,CASSPETRDQQETQYF
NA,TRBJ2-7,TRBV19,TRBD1,TGTGCCAGTAGTAAAGGGGACAGGGGCTACGAGCAGTACTTC,CASSKGDRGYEQYF
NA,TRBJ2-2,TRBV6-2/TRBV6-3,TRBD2,TGTGCCAGCAGTTACTACCTAGCGGGAGGTCTTAACACCGGGGAGCTGTTTTTT,CASSYYLAGGLNTGELFF
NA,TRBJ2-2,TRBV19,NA,TGTGCCAGTAGTATACAGGGGCCCAATTCGAACACCGGGGAGCTGTTTTTT,CASSIQGPNSNTGELFF
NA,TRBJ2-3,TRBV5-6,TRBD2,TGTGCCAGCAGCTTGGGACTAGCGGGAGCCTCACCGCAGTATTTT,CASSLGLAGASPQYF
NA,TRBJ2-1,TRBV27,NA,TGTGCCAGCAGTCTTTGGGGGGACAATGAGCAGTTCTTC,CASSLWGDNEQFF
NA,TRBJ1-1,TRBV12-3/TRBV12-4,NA,TGTGCCAGCAGTTCGGACACAGCTGAAGCTTTCTTT,CASSSDTAEAFF
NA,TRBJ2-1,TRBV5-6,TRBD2,TGTGCCAGCAGCTTGCAAGCGGGACGAGACTCCTACAATGAGCAGTTCTTC,CASSLQAGRDSYNEQFF
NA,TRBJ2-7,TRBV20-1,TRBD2,TGCAGTGCTAGTGGGGCGGGAGACTCCGAGCAGTACTTC,CSASGAGDSEQYF
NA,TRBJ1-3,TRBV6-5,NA,TGTGCCAGCAGCAACTCAGGCATCTCTGGAAACACCATATATTTT,CASSNSGISGNTIYF
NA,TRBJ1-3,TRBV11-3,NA,TGTGCCAGCAGCGACCCCCGGGGGGCGCCTGGAAACACCATATATTTT,CASSDPRGAPGNTIYF
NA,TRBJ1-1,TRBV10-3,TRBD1,TGTGCCATCAGTGGACAGGGAAACACTGAAGCTTTCTTT,CAISGQGNTEAFF
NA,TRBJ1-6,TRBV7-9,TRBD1,TGTGCCAGCAGCTTAGAACAGGGGGCCCTAGGGAATTCACCCCTCCACTTT,CASSLEQGALGNSPLHF
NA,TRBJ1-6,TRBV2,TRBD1,TGTGCCAGCAGCAACGGACAGGGGGCGCCTCTAGATTCACCCCTCCACTTT,CASSNGQGAPLDSPLHF
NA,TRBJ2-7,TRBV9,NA,TGTGCCAGCAGCGTAGGACAGGTTTCGAGTGAGCAGTACTTC,CASSVGQVSSEQYF
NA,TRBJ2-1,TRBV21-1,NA,TGTGCCAGCAGCAAAGTGATATCTGCGGGCTCCTACAATGAGCAGTTCTTC,CASSKVISAGSYNEQFF
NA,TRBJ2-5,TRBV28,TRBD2,TGTGCCAGCAGTTCGGGACTAGCGGGAGGCTGGGGGCAAGAGACCCAGTACTTC,CASSSGLAGGWGQETQYF
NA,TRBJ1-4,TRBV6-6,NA,TGTGCCAGCAGTACCCTTCGTGGCTCAACTAATGAAAAACTGTTTTTT,CASSTLRGSTNEKLFF
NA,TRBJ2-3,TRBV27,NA,TGTGCCAGCAGTCCCCGGGACACTCTAGATACGCAGTATTTT,CASSPRDTLDTQYF
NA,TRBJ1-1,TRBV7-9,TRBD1,TGTGCCAGCAGCACAGCACGGACAGGGCCTGAAGCTTTCTTT,CASSTARTGPEAFF
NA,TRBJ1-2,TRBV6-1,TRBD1,TGTGCCAGCAGTGTAGCCGGGACAGCGTACACCTTC,CASSVAGTAYTF
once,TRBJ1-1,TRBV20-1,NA,TGCAGTGCCGGAGCGGGGAAAGCTTTCTTT,CSAGAGKAFF
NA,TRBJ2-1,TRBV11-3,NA,TGTGCCAGCAGCCCACGGGTGTTCCGTTCCTACAATGAGCAGTTCTTC,CASSPRVFRSYNEQFF
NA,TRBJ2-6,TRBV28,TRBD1,TGTGCCAGCAGTTTATTCGGGACAGAGGCCTCTGGGGCCAACGTCCTGACTTTC,CASSLFGTEASGANVLTF
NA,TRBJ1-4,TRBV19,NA,TGTGCCAGTAGCAGCGCCCGGGGAGCTAATGAAAAACTGTTTTTT,CASSSARGANEKLFF
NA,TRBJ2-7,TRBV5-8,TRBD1,TGTGCCAGCAGCTGGAACGGACAGGGCAGCAACGAGCAGTACTTC,CASSWNGQGSNEQYF
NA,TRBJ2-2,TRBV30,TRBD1,TGTGCCTGGAGATTCCCGGACAGGGGAAATACCGGGGAGCTGTTTTTT,CAWRFPDRGNTGELFF
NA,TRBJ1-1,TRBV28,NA,TGTGCCAGCAGGGGTCCCGGGAGGGAAGCTTTCTTT,CASRGPGREAFF
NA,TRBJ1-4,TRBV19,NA,TGTGCCAGTAGTTTGGAAACAGGGAAGCAGGAAAAACTGTTTTTT,CASSLETGKQEKLFF
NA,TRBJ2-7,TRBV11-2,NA,TGTGCCAGCAGCTTAGATGGCGGCGGGACCTACGAGCAGTACTTC,CASSLDGGGTYEQYF
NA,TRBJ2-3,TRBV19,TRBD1,TGTGCCAGCGTACAGGGGCGCGACACAGATACGCAGTATTTT,CASVQGRDTDTQYF
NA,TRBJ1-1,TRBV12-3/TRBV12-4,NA,TGTGCCAGCAGCCCGGGACAGAACACTGAAGCTTTCTTT,CASSPGQNTEAFF
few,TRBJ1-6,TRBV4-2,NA,TGTGCCAGCAGCCAAGGGGGAGTGGGTGGTTCACCCCTCCACTTT,CASSQGGVGGSPLHF
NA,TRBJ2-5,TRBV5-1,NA,TGCGCCAGCAGCTTTGGACAGTACCAAGAGACCCAGTACTTC,CASSFGQYQETQYF
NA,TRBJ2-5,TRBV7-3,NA,TGTGCCAGCAGTCGGACAGTCCAAGAGACCCAGTACTTC,CASSRTVQETQYF
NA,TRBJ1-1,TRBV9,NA,TGTGCCAGCAGTATTTCCAGGGCGGGAGGCACTGAAGCTTTCTTT,CASSISRAGGTEAFF
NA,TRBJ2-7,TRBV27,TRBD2,TGTGCCAGCAGTTTATCCTGGACTAGCCTCAACGAGCAGTACTTC,CASSLSWTSLNEQYF
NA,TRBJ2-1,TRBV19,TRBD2,TGTGCCAGTAGTATGGGACTAGCGGGAATGAATGAGCAGTTCTTC,CASSMGLAGMNEQFF
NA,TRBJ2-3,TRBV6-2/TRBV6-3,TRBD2,TGTGCCAGCAGTCGATCAACTAGCGCGCAGCTCACGCAGTATTTT,CASSRSTSAQLTQYF
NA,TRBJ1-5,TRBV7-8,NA,TGTGCCAGCAGCTCCAATATGGACAGAAGCAATCAGCCCCAGCATTTT,CASSSNMDRSNQPQHF
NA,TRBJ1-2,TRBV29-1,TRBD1,TGCAGCGTTGAAGGGAACAGGGGTGGCTACACCTTC,CSVEGNRGGYTF
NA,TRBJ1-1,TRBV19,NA,TGTGCCAGTAGTGCACGAAACAGGGAGACCACTGAAGCTTTCTTT,CASSARNRETTEAFF
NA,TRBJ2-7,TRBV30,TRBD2,TGTGCCTGGAGTGTAGAGGCTAGCGGGGCCGAGTACTTC,CAWSVEASGAEYF